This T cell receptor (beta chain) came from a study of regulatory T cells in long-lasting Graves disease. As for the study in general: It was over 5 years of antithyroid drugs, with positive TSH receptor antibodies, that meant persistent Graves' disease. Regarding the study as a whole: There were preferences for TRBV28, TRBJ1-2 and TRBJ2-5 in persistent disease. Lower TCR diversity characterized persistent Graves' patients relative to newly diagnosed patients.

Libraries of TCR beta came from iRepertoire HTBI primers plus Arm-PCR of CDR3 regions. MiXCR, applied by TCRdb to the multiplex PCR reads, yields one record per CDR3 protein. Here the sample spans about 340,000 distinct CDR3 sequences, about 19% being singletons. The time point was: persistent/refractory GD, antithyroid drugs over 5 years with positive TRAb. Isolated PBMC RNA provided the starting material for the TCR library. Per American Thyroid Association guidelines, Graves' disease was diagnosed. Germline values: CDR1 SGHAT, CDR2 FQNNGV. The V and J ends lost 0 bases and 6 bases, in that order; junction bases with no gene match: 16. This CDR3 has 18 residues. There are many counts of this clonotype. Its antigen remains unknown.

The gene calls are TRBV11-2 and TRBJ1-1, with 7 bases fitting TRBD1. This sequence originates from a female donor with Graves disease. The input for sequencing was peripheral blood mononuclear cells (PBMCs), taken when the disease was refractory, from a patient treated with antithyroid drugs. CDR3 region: CASSLDVNRGSRRAEAFF. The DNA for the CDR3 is TGTGCCAGCAGCTTAGATGTCAACAGGGGCAGCCGAAGGGCTGAAGCTTTCTTT.